The clone carrying this TCR beta chain was observed many times. This entry is derived from a study of read filtering for tumor transcriptome and immune sequencing. Molecular barcoded adaptors covering alpha/delta and beta/gamma chains were used on roughly 370 ng RNA. One entry per CDR3 protein results from TCRdb running MiXCR on the reads. The sample holds about 23,000 distinct CDR3 sequences; roughly 13% are singletons and the top ten take about 70%. The CDR3 contains 13 residues. Germline CDR1 DFQATT, CDR2 SNEGSKA (reference sequence). The V and J ends lost 2 bases and 1 base respectively, with 6 bases between them.

Source material: a population of CD138-negative cells sorted from bone marrow. The V and J genes are TRBV20-1 and TRBJ2-4; perhaps TRBD2 as D (6 bases). The clonotype was recovered from a donor aged 40 or older with multiple myeloma. The CDR3 DNA reads TGCAGTGCTAGACTAGCGGCCAAAAACATTCAGTACTTC. Its protein is CSARLAAKNIQYF.